The 8 T cell receptor beta chains given below trace back to one sample, sequenced in a study of blood T cell repertoires in COVID-19. The data were produced by immunoSEQ multiplex PCR, yet TCRdb's version contains in-frame clones alone and is incomplete. Of about 110,000 clones in the sample, 84% were seen once. Sequencing was performed on peripheral blood. Receptors originate from a woman in her fifties or sixties with acute or convalescent COVID-19.

This clone came up a few times. The chain has TRBV19 and TRBJ1-2, with 11 nucleotides matching TRBD1. The CDR3 is 15 residues long. The V segment lost 4 bases and the J segment 3 bases; nucleotides outside the gene matches: 4. The germline gives CDR1 LNHDA, CDR2 SQIVND (reference sequence). CDR3 amino acids: CASSNRDRGDYGYTF. CDR3 DNA: TGTGCCAGTAGTAACCGGGACAGGGGGGACTATGGCTACACCTTC.

The chain combines TRBV10-3 with TRBJ2-1; TRBD2 might be the D (6 bases). Deletions cut 2 bases from V and 6 bases from J, with 14 bases between. Germline V gene sequence: CDR1 ENHRY, CDR2 SYGVKD. The CDR3 extends over 15 amino acids. The CDR3 spells CAISEAIAGINEQFF. The CDR3 DNA reads as TGTGCCATCAGTGAGGCCATCGCGGGGATCAATGAGCAGTTCTTC.

The chain recombines TRBV4-2 with TRBJ2-1; D is unclear. V was trimmed by 0 bases and J by 3 bases, leaving 6 bases between them. The CDR3 spans 14 residues. CDR1 and CDR2 from the germline V gene are LGHNA and YNFKEQ. CDR3 amino acids: CASSQDPSYNEQFF. CDR3 bases: TGTGCCAGCAGCCAAGATCCGAGCTACAATGAGCAGTTCTTC.

The chain uses TRBV2 and TRBJ1-2; a possible D gene is TRBD1 (6 bases). The length of the CDR3 is 12 residues. The V and J ends lost 7 bases and 7 bases respectively, with 13 bases between them. Germline values: CDR1 SNHLY, CDR2 FYNNEI. The CDR3 DNA reads TGTGCCAGCAAGGGGACACCTCCTGGCTACACCTTC. Protein: CASKGTPPGYTF.

The V and J genes are TRBV5-4 and TRBJ2-5; 13 bases are shared with TRBD2. The germline V gene has CDR1 SGHNT and CDR2 YYREEE (reference sequence). Germline trimming cut 2 bases from V and 1 base from J; bases unmatched to any gene: 8. The CDR3 contains 18 residues. The CDR3 DNA reads TGTGCCAGCAGCTTTGGACTAGCGGGGGTAAAGGGCCAAGAGACCCAGTACTTC. This translates into CASSFGLAGVKGQETQYF. The whole variable domain, filled in from reference TRBV5-4 and TRBJ2-5, reads ETGVTQSPTHLIKTRGQQVTLRCSSQSGHNTVSWYQQALGQGPQFIFQYYREEENGRGNFPPRFSGLQFPNYSSELNVNALELDDSALYLCASSFGLAGVKGQETQYFGPGTRLLVL.

The chain is built from TRBV6-6 and TRBJ1-1; 7 nucleotides agree with TRBD1. Germline-derived CDR1 and CDR2 are MNHNY and SVGAGI (reference sequence). The junction had 9 bases not matched to a gene; V was cut back by 8 bases and J by 6 bases. The CDR3 spans 13 residues. CDR3 coding DNA: TGTGCCAGCGTCGACAGGGTTGTCCCTGAAGCTTTCTTT. Translated, it gives CASVDRVVPEAFF.

This sequence joins TRBV27 and TRBJ2-1; 10 bases agree with TRBD2. The germline CDR1 and CDR2 sequences are MNHEY and SMNVEV (reference sequence). Trimming removed 4 bases from V and 2 bases from J; junction bases left unmatched: 2. CDR3 length: 15 amino acids. The CDR3 loop reads CASSSGTSAYNEQFF. The CDR3 region has the DNA TGTGCCAGCAGTTCGGGGACTAGCGCCTACAATGAGCAGTTCTTC.

V is TRBV2 and J is TRBJ2-2; 9 bases are a match to TRBD1. Germline-derived CDR1 and CDR2 are SNHLY and FYNNEI. CDR3 length equals 15 residues. Trimming cost V 6 bases and J 8 bases; bases outside gene matches: 10. The CDR3 loop reads CASRERTGDAGELFF. The CDR3 bases are TGTGCCAGCAGGGAGAGGACAGGGGATGCAGGGGAGCTGTTTTTT. Full variable domain (outside the CDR3, taken from reference TRBV2 and TRBJ2-2): EPEVTQTPSHQVTQMGQEVILRCVPISNHLYFYWYRQILGQKVEFLVSFYNNEISEKSEIFDDQFSVERPDGSNFTLKIRSTKLEDSAMYFCASRERTGDAGELFFGEGSRLTVL.